These 21 T cell receptor beta chains originate from one sample sequenced in a study of T cell responses to AZD1222 COVID-19 vaccine. Repertoires were generated with immunoSEQ multiplex PCR, while TCRdb's copy carries only in-frame clones and drops some. The sample records 100,000 to 130,000 clones, roughly 87% being singletons. The sequences come from peripheral blood, collected on day 0 of AZD1222 vaccination. Receptor source: an adult in good health.

This chain connects TRBV11-2 to TRBJ1-1; no reliable D call. V was shortened by 4 bases and J by 8 bases, with 17 bases between the two germline ends. CDR3 length equals 14 residues. The germline gives CDR1 SGHAT, CDR2 FQNNGV. The CDR3 protein is CASSSSLKSREAFF. The CDR3 nucleotides read TGTGCCAGCAGCTCCTCCCTTAAGAGTAGGGAAGCTTTCTTT.

This chain connects TRBV15 to TRBJ1-5, with 8 bases aligning to TRBD1. Unmatched junction bases numbered 8, after V lost 6 bases and J lost 4 bases. The CDR3 consists of 15 residues. Germline CDR1 LNHNV, CDR2 YYDKDF (reference sequence). The CDR3 DNA sequence: TGTGCCACCAGATTTGGGACAGGCCTAAATCAGCCCCAGCATTTT. Translation: CATRFGTGLNQPQHF.

In DNA form, the CDR3 reads TGTGCCAGCAGCACTACTGAGAGCTCCTACAATGAGCAGTTCTTC. Residues: CASSTTESSYNEQFF. This sequence joins TRBV7-3 and TRBJ2-1; D gene unclear. CDR1 and CDR2 from the germline V gene are SGHTA and FQGTGA. The V end was cut by 5 bases, the J end by 0 bases, with 11 bases between. CDR3 length: 15 amino acids.

This clone appeared a few times. This sequence joins TRBV27 and TRBJ2-2; D gene ambiguous. Between the trimmed V and J ends, which lost 5 bases and 6 bases, there was a span of 4 bases. CDR1 MNHEY and CDR2 SMNVEV come from the germline V gene (reference sequence). There are 11 residues in the CDR3. CDR3 sequence (DNA): TGTGCCAGCAGTCAGGCCGGGGAGCTGTTTTTT. It translates to CASSQAGELFF.

The CDR3 region is CASSLGGGSVHEQYF. CDR3 sequence (DNA): TGTGCCAGCAGCTTAGGGGGCGGGAGTGTCCACGAGCAGTACTTC. The chain is built from TRBV7-9 and TRBJ2-7, with 7 bases fitting TRBD2. Germline CDR1 is SEHNR and CDR2 is FQNEAQ (reference sequence). J gave up 5 bases and V 1 base, and 8 bases lay outside the gene matches. This CDR3 has 15 residues.

The chain links TRBV6-4 to TRBJ1-1; tentatively, D is TRBD1 (5 bases). The length of the CDR3 is 14 residues. The germline V gene encodes CDR1 MRHNA and CDR2 SNTAGT. V gave up 3 bases and J gave up 7 bases, with 15 bases separating them. The chain's CDR3 is CASSDSGGTGEAFF. The DNA of the CDR3 is TGTGCCAGCAGTGATTCGGGGGGAACGGGTGAAGCTTTCTTT.

The chain links TRBV4-1 to TRBJ2-5; 7 bases are a match to TRBD1. The CDR3 is made up of 15 amino acids. The germline V gene encodes CDR1 MGHRA and CDR2 YSYEKL. V lost 0 bases and J lost 4; bases outside the gene matches: 5. CDR3 in amino acids: CASSQEPTGRETQYF. CDR3 DNA: TGCGCCAGCAGCCAAGAGCCGACAGGGCGAGAGACCCAGTACTTC.

V usage is TRBV3-1 (or the pseudogene TRBV3-2) and J usage is TRBJ1-2, with D perhaps matching TRBD1 (6 bases). Germline CDR1 and CDR2: LGHDT and YNNKEL (reference sequence). Deletions cut 0 bases from V and 7 bases from J, with 15 bases between. This CDR3 is built from 15 residues. The CDR3: CASSQESGGQGGYTF. In DNA, the CDR3 is TGTGCCAGCAGCCAAGAATCCGGGGGGCAGGGTGGCTACACCTTC.

V gene TRBV7-6 combines with J gene TRBJ2-7, with TRBD1 identical over 8 bases. CDR1 is SGHVS and CDR2 is FNYEAQ in the germline V gene. The CDR3 length is 14 residues. With 4 bases clipped from V and 2 bases from J, the junction kept 4 bases outside the gene matches. The CDR3 DNA reads TGTGCCAGCAGCTACGACAGGGGCACCTACGAGCAGTACTTC. Translated, it gives CASSYDRGTYEQYF.

The chain couples TRBV7-9 to TRBJ1-4; TRBD1 is a possible D gene (6 bases). Germline V lookup: CDR1 SEHNR, CDR2 FQNEAQ (reference sequence). This CDR3 spans 14 amino acids. V dropped 5 bases and J dropped 4 bases, with 11 bases sitting between them. The CDR3 spells CASSPGTSNEKLFF. In DNA form, the CDR3 reads TGTGCCAGCAGCCCCGGGACAAGTAATGAAAAACTGTTTTTT.

Here the CDR3 DNA reads TGTGCCAGCAGCCCACAGGGGTCCTTCTACAATGAGCAGTTCTTC. This sequence encodes CASSPQGSFYNEQFF. The rearrangement links TRBV7-2 to TRBJ2-1; 7 bases fit TRBD1. Unmatched junction bases numbered 7, after V lost 5 bases and J lost 3 bases. This CDR3 region has 15 residues. Looked up from germline, CDR1 is SGHTA and CDR2 is FQGNSA.

CDR3 DNA: TGTGCCAGCAGCTTACCGGGACAGGTCAGGCAACAGTACTTC. This codes for CASSLPGQVRQQYF. This chain joins TRBV5-5 and TRBJ2-7; 8 nucleotides line up with TRBD1. V lost 2 bases to trimming and J lost 10 bases; unmatched junction nucleotides: 11. CDR1 and CDR2 (germline): SGHKS, YYEKEE (reference sequence). The CDR3 runs 14 residues.

This chain uses TRBV18 with TRBJ1-6, with D perhaps TRBD1 (5 bases). Germline lookup yields CDR1 KGHSH and CDR2 LQKENI. V shed 2 bases and J shed 8 bases, with 16 bases lying between them. This CDR3 comprises 16 residues. This CDR3 reads CASSPSRAGMDSPLHF. CDR3 nucleotide sequence: TGTGCCAGCTCACCATCCAGGGCGGGGATGGATTCACCCCTCCACTTT.

V is TRBV6-2 or TRBV6-3 and J is TRBJ1-1; 7 bases agree with TRBD1. Germline V CDR1 and CDR2: MNHEY, SVGEGT. The CDR3 covers 13 residues. The trim removed 6 bases at V and 5 bases at J, leaving 6 bases unmatched. DNA for the CDR3: TGTGCCAGCAGCCTGACAGGGTTGACTGAAGCTTTCTTT. As protein: CASSLTGLTEAFF.

The chain has TRBV28 and TRBJ2-1, with D uncertain. V lost 1 base and J 7 bases, leaving 23 bases between the germline ends. The CDR3 length is 18 residues. Germline lookup yields CDR1 MDHEN and CDR2 SYDVKM. The chain's CDR3 is CASSLFSASRLRQNEQFF. Written as DNA, the CDR3 is TGTGCCAGCAGTTTATTCTCGGCGTCGAGGCTACGCCAAAATGAGCAGTTCTTC.

This CDR3 is CASSPGQAWGYTF. Here the CDR3 DNA reads TGTGCCAGCAGTCCCGGACAGGCCTGGGGCTACACCTTC. The chain uses TRBV12-3 or TRBV12-4 and TRBJ1-2; TRBD1 aligns across 7 bases. V was pared by 5 bases and J by 8 bases, with 8 bases of the junction left unmatched. The CDR3 is made up of 13 amino acids.

The chain employs TRBV7-9 and TRBJ2-6; 8 nucleotides match TRBD1. The CDR3 extends over 18 amino acids. The J segment lost 0 bases and the V segment lost 7 bases, leaving 11 bases of the junction unmatched. Germline V lookup: CDR1 SEHNR, CDR2 FQNEAQ (reference sequence). The CDR3: CASTPPDRVGSGANVLTF. As DNA, the CDR3 is TGTGCCAGCACCCCTCCGGACAGGGTGGGCTCTGGGGCCAACGTCCTGACTTTC.

The V and J genes are TRBV6-6 and TRBJ1-5, with TRBD1 matching over 8 bases. CDR3 length: 15 amino acids. Germline values: CDR1 MNHNY, CDR2 SVGAGI (reference sequence). V gave up 6 bases and J gave up 2 bases; unmatched junction bases: 6. The CDR3, as DNA: TGTGCCAGCAGGCAACAGGGGGAGGGCAATCAGCCCCAGCATTTT. Translation gives CASRQQGEGNQPQHF.

The chain joins TRBV18 to TRBJ2-1; 9 nucleotides match TRBD1. The CDR3 consists of 18 residues. Trimming took 3 bases from V and 6 from J; bases not matched to a gene: 15. The germline V gene encodes CDR1 KGHSH and CDR2 LQKENI. CDR3 amino acids: CASSPVPGQGKVINEQFF. The CDR3 nucleotides read TGTGCCAGCTCACCCGTCCCGGGACAGGGTAAGGTGATCAATGAGCAGTTCTTC.

The J gene is TRBJ1-5, the V gene TRBV6-1; 7 nucleotides match TRBD1. Per germline, CDR1 MNHNS and CDR2 SASEGT. V lost 1 base to trimming and J lost 7 bases; unmatched junction nucleotides: 7. The CDR3 length is 15 residues. The CDR3 loop is CASSEGQGGGQPQHF. As DNA, the CDR3 is TGTGCCAGCAGTGAAGGACAGGGTGGGGGGCAGCCCCAGCATTTT.

The V call is TRBV11-3, the J call TRBJ1-5; tentatively, D is TRBD1 (6 bases). Germline V gene data show CDR1 as SGHNT and CDR2 as YENEEA. This CDR3 region has 17 residues. The germline V and J ends were trimmed by 1 base and 4 bases, with 17 bases remaining between them. CDR3 in amino acids: CASSLGTGRRENQPQHF. In DNA, the CDR3 is TGTGCCAGCAGCTTAGGAACAGGGAGAAGAGAGAATCAGCCCCAGCATTTT.